This T cell receptor (beta chain) was retrieved from a study of T cell responses to AZD1222 COVID-19 vaccine. As for the study in general: Recipients boosted at about 4 weeks or about 12 weeks are pooled.

The germline V gene has CDR1 MNHNY and CDR2 SVGAGI (reference sequence). The CDR3 consists of 14 residues. V dropped 7 bases and J dropped 6; count of bases not matched to a gene: 9. Assay: immunoSEQ multiplex PCR; the TCRdb copy retains only in-frame clones and omits some. This table has approximately 140,000 clones, around 88% appearing once. General observations from the study: The donors showed a predominance of white British ancestry and of females, with possible underestimation of clonal diversity. Recipients of AZD1222 seropositive at baseline numbered only 6 or 7. Repertoires in all cases were sampled only once the peak T cell response had passed.

This clone was counted once. Its antigen is undetermined. This clonotype was sampled from an adult in good health. The material was peripheral blood, obtained on day 0 of AZD1222 vaccination. V gene TRBV6-6 combines with J gene TRBJ1-2; TRBD1 matches at 9 bases. CDR3 protein: CASMPGQGLNGYTF. The CDR3 DNA is TGTGCCAGCATGCCTGGACAGGGGTTAAATGGCTACACCTTC.